This entry lists 20 T cell receptor beta chains sequenced from one sample in a study of blood T cell repertoires in COVID-19. Clones were read by immunoSEQ multiplex PCR, and TCRdb kept only the in-frame ones, dropping some. The table lists roughly 150,000 clones, about 86% of them singletons. The specimen was PBMCs or T cells enriched from blood (not recorded which). Receptor source: a man aged 45-60 years who had recovered from COVID-19.

This sequence joins TRBV29-1 and TRBJ2-2; 8 nucleotides agree with TRBD1. Germline CDR1 reads SQVTM; CDR2 reads ANQGSEA. V gave up 7 bases and J gave up 4 bases; unmatched junction bases: 8. This CDR3 is 14 amino acids long. The CDR3 loop reads CSARQGTITGELFF. The CDR3 nucleotides read TGCAGCGCCCGACAGGGGACGATCACCGGGGAGCTGTTTTTT.

The gene calls are TRBV7-2 and TRBJ1-1; a weak D match, TRBD1 (6 bases). The CDR3 has 14 residues. The V gene's germline CDR1 is SGHTA and CDR2 FQGNSA. Trimming shortened V by 0 bases and J by 6 bases, and 11 bases separated the two germline ends. In DNA form, the CDR3 reads TGTGCCAGCAGCTTAGCCAGACCAGGGGCTGAAGCTTTCTTT. It translates to CASSLARPGAEAFF.

The chain has TRBV7-2 and TRBJ2-5; 9 nucleotides line up with TRBD2. The V gene end was trimmed by 1 base and the J gene end by 5 bases; junction bases not matched to a gene: 5. Germline V gene data show CDR1 as SGHTA and CDR2 as FQGNSA. The length of the CDR3 is 15 residues. Here the CDR3 reads CASSLGGLAKETQYF. The CDR3 nucleotides read TGTGCCAGCAGCTTAGGGGGACTAGCAAAGGAGACCCAGTACTTC.

V and J are TRBV11-3 and TRBJ2-7; possibly TRBD1 for D (6 bases). Germline-derived CDR1 and CDR2 are SGHNT and YENEEA. This CDR3 is 11 amino acids long. V was clipped by 4 bases and J by 6 bases, with 7 bases between them. DNA of the CDR3: TGTGCCAGCAGCTGGGGGCCCGAGCAGTACTTC. It is translated as CASSWGPEQYF. The full variable domain, its missing parts supplied by reference TRBV11-3 and TRBJ2-7, is EAGVVQSPRYKIIEKKQPVAFWCNPISGHNTLYWYLQNLGQGPELLIRYENEEAVDDSQLPKDRFSAERLKGVDSTLKIQPAELGDSAVYLCASSWGPEQYFGPGTRLTVT.

The J gene is TRBJ1-6, the V gene TRBV18; perhaps TRBD1 as D (5 bases). Germline assignment: CDR1 KGHSH and CDR2 LQKENI. Trimming stripped 2 bases from V and 8 bases from J, with 10 bases between. This CDR3 has 14 residues. Here the CDR3 DNA reads TGTGCCAGCTCACCATCGGGAGGGGATTCACCCCTCCACTTT. It translates to CASSPSGGDSPLHF.

The sample holds one count of this clone. The V call is TRBV9, the J call TRBJ2-7, with 7 bases matching TRBD2. The trim removed 0 bases at V and 6 bases at J, leaving 18 bases unmatched. Germline V CDR1 and CDR2: SGDLS, YYNGEE. The CDR3 consists of 18 residues. The CDR3 bases are TGTGCCAGCAGCGTAGATCAGTTTGGCGGACTAGAGAGGGTCGAGCAGTACTTC. Residues: CASSVDQFGGLERVEQYF.

The rearrangement links TRBV10-3 to TRBJ1-4; 9 positions match TRBD1. Germline assignment: CDR1 ENHRY and CDR2 SYGVKD. The CDR3 has 15 amino acids. The V gene end was trimmed by 3 bases and the J gene end by 8 bases; junction bases not matched to a gene: 7. The CDR3 region has the DNA TGTGCCATCAGTGATGAACAGGGGGCGCGAGAAAAACTGTTTTTT. This encodes CAISDEQGAREKLFF.

V and J are TRBV12-3 or TRBV12-4 and TRBJ2-4; perhaps TRBD2 as D (5 bases). V lost 6 bases to trimming and J lost 6 bases, with 9 bases between them. The CDR3 contains 12 residues. CDR3 amino acids: CASRLGRNIQYF. CDR3 DNA: TGTGCCAGCAGGCTTGGGAGAAACATTCAGTACTTC.

V gene TRBV5-5 combines with J gene TRBJ2-3; 7 bases align to TRBD1. The length of the CDR3 is 15 residues. From germline, CDR1 is SGHKS and CDR2 YYEKEE (reference sequence). Germline trimming cut 4 bases from V and 4 bases from J; bases unmatched to any gene: 9. The CDR3 loop is CASSLRQGNADTQYF. Here the CDR3 DNA reads TGTGCCAGCAGCCTTAGACAGGGAAACGCAGATACGCAGTATTTT.

This clone has a single count. CDR3 DNA sequence: TGTGCCAGCAGCAAAGAGCCGTCAGGGTCTGGGGCCAACGTCCTGACTTTC. Translation gives CASSKEPSGSGANVLTF. The chain employs TRBV21-1 and TRBJ2-6; the table's D call, TRBD1, was not checked against the DNA. TRBV21-1 counts as a pseudogene. This CDR3 region has 17 residues.

The chain carries TRBV18 and TRBJ1-2; D is unresolved. Germline loops: CDR1 KGHSH, CDR2 LQKENI. This CDR3 region has 13 residues. With 2 bases removed from V and 8 bases from J, the gap between germline ends came to 12 bases. CDR3 amino acids: CASSPAVRGGYTF. In DNA, the CDR3 is TGTGCCAGCTCACCAGCAGTACGGGGAGGCTACACCTTC.

V is TRBV11-3 and J is TRBJ2-5, with D possibly matching TRBD1 (5 bases). The ends were cut back, 2 bases at V and 1 base at J, with 8 bases in the middle. The CDR3 length is 14 residues. Germline loops: CDR1 SGHNT, CDR2 YENEEA. This CDR3 reads CASSLSRGQETQYF. CDR3 DNA sequence: TGTGCCAGCAGCTTATCAAGGGGCCAAGAGACCCAGTACTTC.

V gene TRBV13 combines with J gene TRBJ2-3; D possibly corresponds to TRBD2 (6 bases). The CDR3 totals 14 residues. V dropped 0 bases and J dropped 5 bases, with 9 bases sitting between them. Per the germline V gene, CDR1 is PRHDT and CDR2 is FYEKMQ (reference sequence). This CDR3 reads CASSLGLARDTQYF. CDR3 nucleotides: TGTGCCAGCAGCTTAGGACTAGCTAGAGATACGCAGTATTTT.

This chain connects TRBV19 to TRBJ2-3, with TRBD2 matching over 12 bases. CDR1 is LNHDA and CDR2 is SQIVND in the germline V gene (reference sequence). V gave up 5 bases and J gave up 1 base; unmatched junction bases: 4. The CDR3 length is 16 residues. The CDR3 loop is CASSLRTSGGTDTQYF. The DNA for the CDR3 is TGTGCCAGTAGTCTCAGGACTAGCGGGGGCACAGATACGCAGTATTTT.

The CDR3 DNA is TGCAGCGTTGACCCGCACGCCGGGAGGACTGAAGCTTTCTTT. This encodes CSVDPHAGRTEAFF. The J gene is TRBJ1-1, the V gene TRBV29-1, with unresolved D. Deletions cut 3 bases from V and 5 bases from J, with 16 bases between. The CDR3 consists of 14 residues. Germline CDR1 and CDR2: SQVTM and ANQGSEA.

The chain combines TRBV5-4 with TRBJ1-2; TRBD1 matches at 7 bases. Germline CDR1 is SGHNT and CDR2 is YYREEE (reference sequence). Germline trimming cut 1 base from V and 5 bases from J; bases unmatched to any gene: 5. The CDR3 covers 14 residues. CDR3 in amino acids: CASSLPTGRYGYTF. The CDR3 nucleotides are TGTGCCAGCAGCTTGCCGACAGGGAGGTATGGCTACACCTTC.

The J gene is TRBJ2-7, the V gene TRBV3-1 (or the pseudogene TRBV3-2), with TRBD1 as a possible D gene (6 bases). The V end lost 6 bases, the J end lost 8 bases, and 17 bases lay between the germline ends. The CDR3 totals 13 residues. Per the germline V gene, CDR1 is LGHDT and CDR2 is YNNKEL (reference sequence). CDR3 region: CASRTGTYSKQYF. The DNA for the CDR3 is TGTGCCAGCAGGACCGGGACATACTCTAAGCAGTACTTC.

The chain is built from TRBV3-1 (or the pseudogene TRBV3-2) and TRBJ2-7; maybe TRBD1 (5 bases). Trimming removed 3 bases at V and 9 bases at J, with 24 bases between. The length of the CDR3 is 16 residues. CDR1 and CDR2 (germline): LGHDT, YNNKEL (reference sequence). DNA for the CDR3: TGTGCCAGCAGCCACAGACAGATCTCGACTTCTCGAGGGCAGTACTTC. Its protein product is CASSHRQISTSRGQYF.

The chain joins TRBV19 to TRBJ2-1, with 8 positions matching TRBD2. The CDR3 runs to 14 residues. In germline, CDR1 is LNHDA, CDR2 SQIVND (reference sequence). V gave up 5 bases and J gave up 7 bases; unmatched junction bases: 7. The CDR3 DNA sequence: TGTGCCAGTAGTCCGGGACTAGTATCGAATGAGCAGTTCTTC. Its translation: CASSPGLVSNEQFF. Filled out from reference TRBV19 and TRBJ2-1, the complete variable domain reads DGGITQSPKYLFRKEGQNVTLSCEQNLNHDAMYWYRQDPGQGLRLIYYSQIVNDFQKGDIAEGYSVSREKKESFPLTVTSAQKNPTAFYLCASSPGLVSNEQFFGPGTRLTVL.

The V gene is TRBV15, the J gene TRBJ2-5; 8 bases agree with TRBD1. The CDR3 runs 17 residues. The germline gives CDR1 LNHNV, CDR2 YYDKDF (reference sequence). V shed 1 base and J 5 bases; nucleotides not matched to a gene: 12. In DNA, the CDR3 is TGTGCCACCAGCAGAGGTCAACAGGGGGGCCACTATGAGACCCAGTACTTC. Translated: CATSRGQQGGHYETQYF.